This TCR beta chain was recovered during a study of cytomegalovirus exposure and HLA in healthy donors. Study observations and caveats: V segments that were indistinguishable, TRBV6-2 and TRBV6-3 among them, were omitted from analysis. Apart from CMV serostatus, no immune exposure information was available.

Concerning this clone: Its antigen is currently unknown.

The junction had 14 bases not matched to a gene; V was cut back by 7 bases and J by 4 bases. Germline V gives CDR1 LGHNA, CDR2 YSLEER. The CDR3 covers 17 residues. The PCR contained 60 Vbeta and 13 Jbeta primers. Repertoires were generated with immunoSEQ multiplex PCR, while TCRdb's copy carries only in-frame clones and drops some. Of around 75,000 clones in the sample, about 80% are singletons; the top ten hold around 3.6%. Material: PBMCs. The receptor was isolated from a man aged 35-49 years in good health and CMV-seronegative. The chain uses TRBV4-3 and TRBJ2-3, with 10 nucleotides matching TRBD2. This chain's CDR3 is CASTYGLAEGSADTQYF. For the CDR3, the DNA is TGCGCCAGCACCTACGGACTAGCGGAGGGGAGCGCAGATACGCAGTATTTT.